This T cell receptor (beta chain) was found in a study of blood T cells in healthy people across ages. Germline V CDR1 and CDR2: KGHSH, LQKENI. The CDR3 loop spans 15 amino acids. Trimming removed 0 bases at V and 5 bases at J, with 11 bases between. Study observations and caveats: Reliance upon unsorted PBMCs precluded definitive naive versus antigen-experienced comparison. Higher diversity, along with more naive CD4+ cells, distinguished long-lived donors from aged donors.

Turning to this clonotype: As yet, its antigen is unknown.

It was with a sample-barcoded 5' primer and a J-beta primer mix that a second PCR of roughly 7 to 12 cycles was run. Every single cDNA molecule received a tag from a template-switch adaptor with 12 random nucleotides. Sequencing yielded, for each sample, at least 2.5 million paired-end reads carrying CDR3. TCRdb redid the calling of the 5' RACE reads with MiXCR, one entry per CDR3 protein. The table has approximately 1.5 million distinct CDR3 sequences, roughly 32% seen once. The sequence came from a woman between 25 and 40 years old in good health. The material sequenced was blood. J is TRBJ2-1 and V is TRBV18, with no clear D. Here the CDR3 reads CASSPPVSRDNEQFF. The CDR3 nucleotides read TGTGCCAGCTCACCACCTGTCTCCCGTGACAATGAGCAGTTCTTC.